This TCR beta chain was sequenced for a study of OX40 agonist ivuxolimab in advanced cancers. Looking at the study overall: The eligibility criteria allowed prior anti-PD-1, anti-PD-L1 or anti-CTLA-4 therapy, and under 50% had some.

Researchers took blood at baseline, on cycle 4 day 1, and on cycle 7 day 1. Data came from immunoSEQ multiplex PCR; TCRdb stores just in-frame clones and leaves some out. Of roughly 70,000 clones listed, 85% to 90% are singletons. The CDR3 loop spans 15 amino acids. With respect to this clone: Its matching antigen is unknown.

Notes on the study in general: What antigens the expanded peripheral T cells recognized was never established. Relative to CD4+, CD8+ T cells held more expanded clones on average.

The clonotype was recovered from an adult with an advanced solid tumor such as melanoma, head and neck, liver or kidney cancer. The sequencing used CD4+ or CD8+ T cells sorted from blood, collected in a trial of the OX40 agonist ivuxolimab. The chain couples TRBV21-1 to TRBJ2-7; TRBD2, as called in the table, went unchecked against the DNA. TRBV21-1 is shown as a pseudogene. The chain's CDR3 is CASSKRGKVSYEQYF. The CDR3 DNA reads TGTGCCAGCAGCAAAAGAGGGAAGGTTTCCTACGAGCAGTACTTC.